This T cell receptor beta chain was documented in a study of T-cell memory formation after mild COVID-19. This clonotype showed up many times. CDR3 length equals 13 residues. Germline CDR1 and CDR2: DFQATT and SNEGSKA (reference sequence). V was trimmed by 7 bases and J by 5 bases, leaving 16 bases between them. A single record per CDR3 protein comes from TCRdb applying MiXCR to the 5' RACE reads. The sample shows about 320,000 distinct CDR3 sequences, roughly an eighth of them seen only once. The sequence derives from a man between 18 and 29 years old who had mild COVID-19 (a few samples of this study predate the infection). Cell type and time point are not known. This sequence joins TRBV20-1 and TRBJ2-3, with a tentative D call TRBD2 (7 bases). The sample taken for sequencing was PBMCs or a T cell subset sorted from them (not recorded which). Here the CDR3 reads CSDQRGAGDTQYF. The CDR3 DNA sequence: TGCAGTGATCAACGGGGGGCGGGAGATACGCAGTATTTT.